This T cell receptor beta chain emerged from a study of shared clonotypes between healthy human individuals. None of the donors, who were healthy HIV-negative adults, had recently had acute infections or vaccinations. Everyone who donated was a Caucasian adult who lived in Nashville, Tennessee. CDR1 and CDR2 from the germline V gene are MNHNS and SASEGT. This CDR3 spans 14 amino acids. V lost 2 bases and J 2 bases, leaving 10 bases between the germline ends. The sample holds a few counts of this clone. Here immunoSEQ multiplex PCR was the method, and the copy in TCRdb shows in-frame clones only, minus some. This table holds over 400,000 clones, approximately 84% found once.

The sample consisted of PBMCs. The sequence was obtained from a woman between 35 and 50 years old in good health. Some clones in this sample may be carry-over from other donors' samples. This rearrangement joins TRBV6-1 to TRBJ2-7, with D unresolved. CDR3 bases: TGTGCCAGCAGTGAAATTGGGGAAGCCTACGAGCAGTACTTC. Protein product: CASSEIGEAYEQYF.